One and the same sample provided the 9 T cell receptor beta chains below, sequenced in a study of T cell responses to AZD1222 COVID-19 vaccine. Produced via immunoSEQ multiplex PCR; TCRdb's table is partial and in-frame only. The sample holds about 140,000 clones; roughly 92% are singletons and the top ten take more than 4.5%. Sequenced here: peripheral blood, sampled on day 0 of AZD1222 vaccination. The receptors were gathered from an adult in good health.

The CDR3 spells CASSFIAGVNNEQFF. The CDR3 nucleotides are TGCGCCAGCAGTTTTATAGCGGGAGTCAACAATGAGCAGTTCTTC. The chain carries TRBV5-1 and TRBJ2-1, with 9 bases fitting TRBD2. V lost 5 bases and J lost 5; bases outside the gene matches: 8. The CDR3 extends over 15 amino acids. Germline V lookup: CDR1 SGHRS, CDR2 YFSETQ. Full variable domain (missing parts from reference TRBV5-1 and TRBJ2-1): KAGVTQTPRYLIKTRGQQVTLSCSPISGHRSVSWYQQTPGQGLQFLFEYFSETQRNKGNFPGRFSGRQFSNSRSEMNVSTLELGDSALYLCASSFIAGVNNEQFFGPGTRLTVL.

The chain recombines TRBV28 with TRBJ2-7; 12 bases match TRBD2. The CDR3 extends over 16 amino acids. Trimming at V came to 4 bases and at J to 3 bases, leaving 7 bases not matched to a gene. Germline loops: CDR1 MDHEN, CDR2 SYDVKM. The CDR3 DNA reads TGTGCCAGCAGTTCGACTAGCGGGGGACACCGCTACGAGCAGTACTTC. It yields the protein CASSSTSGGHRYEQYF.

This chain joins TRBV5-5 and TRBJ2-3; D unclear. Trimming cost V 4 bases and J 10 bases, with 13 bases left between them. CDR3 size: 12 residues. Germline V lookup: CDR1 SGHKS, CDR2 YYEKEE (reference sequence). The CDR3 loop reads CASSPLLRAQYF. In nucleotides, the CDR3 is TGTGCCAGCAGCCCCCTCCTTCGAGCGCAGTATTTT.

The chain has TRBV6-2 or TRBV6-3 and TRBJ2-2; no definite D call. Germline values: CDR1 MNHEY, CDR2 SVGEGT. The length of the CDR3 is 15 residues. Trimming shortened V by 0 bases and J by 9 bases, and 14 bases separated the two germline ends. This CDR3 reads CASSYSGPLGRELFF. In nucleotides, the CDR3 is TGTGCCAGCAGTTACTCGGGCCCCCTGGGAAGGGAGCTGTTTTTT.

V is TRBV29-1 and J is TRBJ2-5, with 10 bases lining up with TRBD2. Per germline, CDR1 SQVTM and CDR2 ANQGSEA. The V segment lost 4 bases and the J segment 5 bases; nucleotides outside the gene matches: 7. This CDR3 is built from 14 residues. CDR3 region: CSVVPLAGMETQYF. CDR3 DNA sequence: TGCAGCGTTGTTCCACTAGCGGGGATGGAGACCCAGTACTTC. The entire variable domain, with the rest obtained from reference TRBV29-1 and TRBJ2-5, is as follows: SAVISQKPSRDICQRGTSLTIQCQVDSQVTMMFWYRQQPGQSLTLIATANQGSEATYESGFVIDKFPISRPNLTFSTLTVSNMSPEDSSIYLCSVVPLAGMETQYFGPGTRLLVL.

The chain uses TRBV10-3 and TRBJ1-3; D ambiguous. The CDR3 is made up of 15 amino acids. Trimming removed 5 bases at V and 4 bases at J, with 15 bases between. The germline gives CDR1 ENHRY, CDR2 SYGVKD. Here the CDR3 DNA reads TGTGCCATCAGTCACCCATCGTTAATGGGAAACACCATATATTTT. This translates into CAISHPSLMGNTIYF.

The chain employs TRBV28 and TRBJ2-1; D remains ambiguous. The CDR3 sequence is 15 residues long. Trimming shortened V by 3 bases and J by 10 bases, and 19 bases separated the two germline ends. The germline V gene encodes CDR1 MDHEN and CDR2 SYDVKM. The CDR3 spells CASSFRGVSGREQFF. In DNA, the CDR3 is TGTGCCAGCAGTTTTCGTGGGGTTTCAGGCCGGGAGCAGTTCTTC.

The CDR3 is CASRKSFTDTQYF. CDR3 DNA: TGTGCCAGCAGGAAAAGCTTCACAGATACGCAGTATTTT. V is TRBV28 and J is TRBJ2-3, with no clear D. CDR1 is MDHEN, CDR2 SYDVKM, per germline. This CDR3 contains 13 residues. Trimming cost V 6 bases and J 2 bases, with 9 bases left between them. The whole variable domain, remainder taken from reference TRBV28 and TRBJ2-3, is DVKVTQSSRYLVKRTGEKVFLECVQDMDHENMFWYRQDPGLGLRLIYFSYDVKMKEKGDIPEGYSVSREKKERFSLILESASTNQTSMYLCASRKSFTDTQYFGPGTRLTVL.

This chain links TRBV28 with TRBJ2-3; D ambiguous. The CDR3 has 12 residues. Germline V CDR1 and CDR2: MDHEN, SYDVKM. V lost 5 bases, J lost 0 bases, and 3 bases lay in between. The CDR3 spells CASSVSTDTQYF. The CDR3 region has the DNA TGTGCCAGCAGTGTCAGCACAGATACGCAGTATTTT.